This paragraph reports one T cell receptor beta chain. These data are taken from a study of control samples from healthy donors and cancer patients. The protocol was immunoSEQ multiplex PCR, while the TCRdb copy is restricted to in-frame clones and leaves out a portion. The sample comprises about 44,000 clones, 70% to 90% of which are singletons, and about 9.4% rests with the top ten. The length of the CDR3 is 16 residues. The germline CDR1 and CDR2 sequences are SGHNT and YYREEE (reference sequence). J lost 8 bases, V lost 5 bases, and 14 bases had no gene match. The TCR sequence derives from an older woman with lung cancer. This rearrangement joins TRBV5-4 to TRBJ2-1, with 9 bases fitting TRBD2. What was sequenced was PBMCs. This CDR3 reads CASRPGGTSNYDEQFF. In DNA, the CDR3 is TGTGCCAGCAGACCCGGCGGGACTAGCAATTACGATGAGCAGTTCTTC.